Following are 32 T cell receptor beta chains from one sample sequenced in a study of cytomegalovirus exposure and HLA in healthy donors. The PCR ran on 60 Vbeta and 13 Jbeta primers. TCRdb's table, derived via immunoSEQ multiplex PCR, lists solely in-frame clones and lacks some. In the table there are around 33,000 clones, around 40% of which are singletons. The specimen was PBMCs. The source of these receptors is a woman aged 45-65 years in good health and CMV-seronegative.

This clone showed up just a few times. The V and J genes are TRBV1 and TRBJ1-2. TRBV1 is classified as a pseudogene. The length of the CDR3 is 20 residues. The DNA of the CDR3 is TGCACCAGCAGCCAAGGAGCGCAGACCCGCAGACCCCACTCTAGCTATGGCTACACCTTC. Protein sequence: CTSSQGAQTRRPHSSYGYTF.

This clone was counted a few times. The V and J genes are TRBV7-7 and TRBJ2-2, with 12 bases matching TRBD1. CDR3 length: 18 residues. Per germline, CDR1 SSHAT and CDR2 FNYEAQ (reference sequence). The J segment lost 6 bases and the V segment lost 5 bases, leaving 13 bases of the junction unmatched. CDR3 nucleotide sequence: TGTGCCAGCAGCCAACGACCGACGGGACAGGGGGCATCCGGGGAGCTGTTTTTT. As protein: CASSQRPTGQGASGELFF. The entire variable domain, with the rest obtained from reference TRBV7-7 and TRBJ2-2, is as follows: GAGVSQSPRYKVTKRGQDVTLRCDPISSHATLYWYQQALGQGPEFLTYFNYEAQPDKSGLPSDRFSAERPEGSISTLTIQRTEQRDSAMYRCASSQRPTGQGASGELFFGEGSRLTVL.

The J gene is TRBJ2-5, the V gene TRBV7-7, with 10 bases matching TRBD1. Germline V gives CDR1 SSHAT, CDR2 FNYEAQ (reference sequence). The CDR3 runs 14 residues. Germline trimming cut 3 bases from V and 2 bases from J; bases unmatched to any gene: 0. The CDR3: CASSLDRGQETQYF. CDR3 in DNA: TGTGCCAGCAGCTTGGACAGGGGGCAAGAGACCCAGTACTTC.

A remark on this clone: The germline gene is not matched at one end of the junction; a read error may be the cause. The rearrangement links TRBV7-9 to TRBJ2-5, with a tentative D call TRBD1 (6 bases). The CDR3 covers 17 residues. Looked up from germline, CDR1 is SEHNR and CDR2 is FQNEAQ (reference sequence). The CDR3 protein is CSSSPYASTGRGETQYF. For the CDR3, the DNA is TGTTCCAGCAGCCCCTATGCCTCAACAGGGCGAGGGGAGACCCAGTACTTC. The complete variable domain, with remaining parts taken from reference TRBV7-9 and TRBJ2-5, reads DTGVSQNPRHKITKRGQNVTFRCDPISEHNRLYWYRQTLGQGPEFLTYFQNEAQLEKSRLLSDRFSAERPKGSFSTLEIQRTEQGDSAMYLCSSSPYASTGRGETQYFGPGTRLLVL.

This clone was seen only a few times. The chain is built from TRBV20-1 and TRBJ2-5; weak D call: TRBD2 (5 bases). The ends were cut back, 6 bases at V and 4 bases at J, with 9 bases in the middle. The length of the CDR3 is 11 residues. CDR1 and CDR2 (germline): DFQATT, SNEGSKA (reference sequence). CDR3 sequence: CSALARETQYF. The CDR3 DNA reads as TGCAGTGCGCTAGCTAGAGAGACCCAGTACTTC.

A few counts support this clone. CDR3: CASREGGARYGYTF. The CDR3 DNA is TGTGCCTCCAGGGAAGGGGGCGCCCGCTATGGCTACACCTTC. The chain carries TRBV30 and TRBJ1-2; 7 nucleotides match TRBD1. CDR1 is GTSNPN, CDR2 SVGIG, per germline (reference sequence). The CDR3 has 14 residues. J gave up 4 bases and V 7 bases, and 12 bases lay outside the gene matches.

This clone appeared a few times. V is TRBV14 and J is TRBJ2-1; 11 positions match TRBD2. CDR3 length: 19 amino acids. Unmatched junction bases numbered 14, after V lost 7 bases and J lost 0 bases. Germline V gene lookup returns CDR1 SGHDN and CDR2 FVKESK. The CDR3 region has the DNA TGTGCCAGCATGAAGAATAGCGGGGGGGCCGGCGGCTCCTACAATGAGCAGTTCTTC. This gives the protein CASMKNSGGAGGSYNEQFF.

The chain employs TRBV19 and TRBJ2-1; 9 positions match TRBD2. Trimming removed 4 bases from V and 7 bases from J; junction bases left unmatched: 11. This CDR3 has 16 residues. The germline V gene encodes CDR1 LNHDA and CDR2 SQIVND (reference sequence). In DNA form, the CDR3 reads TGTGCCAGTAGTAGTTTAGCGGGAGTTTTAGTAAATGAGCAGTTCTTC. This encodes CASSSLAGVLVNEQFF.

V gene TRBV19 combines with J gene TRBJ1-5; D not resolved. There are 12 residues in the CDR3. Germline V gene data show CDR1 as LNHDA and CDR2 as SQIVND (reference sequence). V dropped 3 bases and J dropped 7 bases, with 7 bases sitting between them. CDR3: CASSIGFQPQHF. CDR3 nucleotides: TGTGCCAGTAGTATCGGGTTCCAGCCCCAGCATTTT.

In this sample, this clone turned up a few times. The genes are TRBV7-9 and TRBJ2-7; 7 bases map to TRBD1. After removal of 3 bases from V and 3 bases from J, the junction contained 5 bases not matched to a gene. The germline gives CDR1 SEHNR, CDR2 FQNEAQ (reference sequence). The CDR3 is 14 amino acids. The CDR3 loop is CASSFDQGDYEQYF. The CDR3 nucleotides are TGTGCCAGCAGCTTCGATCAGGGGGACTACGAGCAGTACTTC.

The chain employs TRBV12-5 and TRBJ2-2; 9 bases map to TRBD2. V was pared by 0 bases and J by 6 bases, with 11 bases of the junction left unmatched. This CDR3 has 18 amino acids. Germline V gives CDR1 LGHNT, CDR2 FRNRAP. The chain's CDR3 is CASGLVQLAGDPAGELFF. The DNA for the CDR3 is TGTGCTAGTGGTTTGGTACAATTAGCGGGAGATCCGGCCGGGGAGCTGTTTTTT.

The table lists this clone with a few counts. The chain has TRBV7-9 and TRBJ1-1; D possibly corresponds to TRBD1 (6 bases). V was clipped by 1 base and J by 10 bases, with 10 bases between them. CDR1 is SEHNR, CDR2 FQNEAQ, per germline (reference sequence). CDR3 length equals 12 residues. In DNA, the CDR3 is TGTGCCAGCAGCTTAGAGGGCAGGGGAGCTTTCTTT. Its translation is CASSLEGRGAFF.

This clone appeared a few times. The V and J genes are TRBV7-9 and TRBJ2-7; TRBD2 is a possible D gene (6 bases). V was clipped by 4 bases and J by 2 bases, with 9 bases between them. Germline V lookup: CDR1 SEHNR, CDR2 FQNEAQ (reference sequence). CDR3 length: 13 amino acids. CDR3 bases: TGTGCCAGCAGCTCGGGGGAGACCTACGAGCAGTACTTC. Protein product: CASSSGETYEQYF. Supplemented by reference TRBV7-9 and TRBJ2-7, the full variable domain reads DTGVSQNPRHKITKRGQNVTFRCDPISEHNRLYWYRQTLGQGPEFLTYFQNEAQLEKSRLLSDRFSAERPKGSFSTLEIQRTEQGDSAMYLCASSSGETYEQYFGPGTRLTVT.

This sequence joins TRBV6-6 and TRBJ2-7; possibly TRBD1 for D (5 bases). Germline V gene data show CDR1 as MNHNY and CDR2 as SVGAGI (reference sequence). The CDR3 is 12 amino acids. Trimming stripped 6 bases from V and 7 bases from J, with 13 bases between. The CDR3 DNA follows: TGTGCCAGCAGAGGGGCTGGGTGGGAGCAGTACTTC. Translation gives CASRGAGWEQYF.

The chain is built from TRBV11-2 and TRBJ2-7; possibly TRBD1 for D (6 bases). CDR1 and CDR2 from the germline V gene are SGHAT and FQNNGV. Trimming left V 1 base short and J 6 bases short, with 7 bases between. The CDR3 runs to 12 residues. CDR3 loop: CASSLAGAEQYF. The DNA for the CDR3 is TGTGCCAGCAGCTTAGCAGGGGCCGAGCAGTACTTC.

This clone was seen a handful of times. The chain joins TRBV6-1 to TRBJ2-2; TRBD1 matches 8 bases. This CDR3 spans 14 amino acids. Germline assignment: CDR1 MNHNS and CDR2 SASEGT. Trimming took 6 bases from V and 5 from J; bases not matched to a gene: 5. CDR3 in amino acids: CASRGQVSTGELFF. Written as DNA, the CDR3 is TGTGCCAGCAGGGGACAGGTCTCTACCGGGGAGCTGTTTTTT.

J is TRBJ1-4 and V is TRBV5-5; maybe TRBD1 (6 bases). The germline V gene has CDR1 SGHKS and CDR2 YYEKEE (reference sequence). Trimming removed 0 bases at V and 7 bases at J, with 10 bases between. The CDR3 spans 14 residues. CDR3 amino acids: CASSLVQGGEKLFF. CDR3 coding DNA: TGTGCCAGCAGCTTGGTACAGGGTGGTGAAAAACTGTTTTTT. The variable domain in full, with the rest retrieved from reference TRBV5-5 and TRBJ1-4, is DAGVTQSPTHLIKTRGQQVTLRCSPISGHKSVSWYQQVLGQGPQFIFQYYEKEERGRGNFPDRFSARQFPNYSSELNVNALLLGDSALYLCASSLVQGGEKLFFGSGTQLSVL.

J is TRBJ2-5 and V is TRBV29-1, with 9 bases lining up with TRBD1. Trimming at V came to 6 bases and at J to 5 bases, leaving 7 bases not matched to a gene. The V gene's germline CDR1 is SQVTM and CDR2 ANQGSEA. CDR3 length equals 13 residues. This CDR3 is CSVQQGAGETQYF. The CDR3 DNA is TGCAGCGTACAACAGGGGGCCGGGGAGACCCAGTACTTC. Using reference TRBV29-1 and TRBJ2-5 for the parts outside the CDR3, the full variable domain is SAVISQKPSRDICQRGTSLTIQCQVDSQVTMMFWYRQQPGQSLTLIATANQGSEATYESGFVIDKFPISRPNLTFSTLTVSNMSPEDSSIYLCSVQQGAGETQYFGPGTRLLVL.

The rearrangement links TRBV25-1 to TRBJ2-2; D gene unclear. V gave up 3 bases and J gave up 4 bases, with 12 bases separating them. CDR1 MGHDK and CDR2 SYGVNS come from the germline V gene. The CDR3 is 15 amino acids. CDR3 DNA sequence: TGTGCCAGCAGTGATTCAACGCCGGGCACCGGGGAGCTGTTTTTT. Residues: CASSDSTPGTGELFF.

This chain joins TRBV7-2 and TRBJ1-5; weak D call: TRBD1 (5 bases). Germline V gene sequence: CDR1 SGHTA, CDR2 FQGNSA. The CDR3 runs 16 residues. V lost 5 bases and J 4 bases, leaving 18 bases between the germline ends. CDR3 sequence (DNA): TGTGCCAGCAGCCTAGGCGGGACCAAAGTTAATCAGCCCCAGCATTTT. Translated: CASSLGGTKVNQPQHF.

This clone came up a few times. This sequence joins TRBV29-1 and TRBJ2-1; D might be TRBD2 (6 bases). Trimming pared 7 bases from V and 6 bases from J, leaving 19 bases between. The CDR3 totals 14 residues. Germline loops: CDR1 SQVTM, CDR2 ANQGSEA. The CDR3 spells CSAQRAQDVNEQFF. CDR3 bases: TGCAGCGCCCAGCGGGCTCAAGACGTCAATGAGCAGTTCTTC.

This chain connects TRBV5-3 to TRBJ2-7; tentatively, D is TRBD1 (5 bases). TRBV5-3 is an open reading frame whose function is uncertain. Trimming cost V 2 bases and J 6 bases, with 6 bases left between them. The CDR3 totals 11 residues. For the CDR3, the DNA is TGTGCCAGAAGCTTAGGGGTCGAGCAGTACTTC. This translates into CARSLGVEQYF.

This clone is a singleton in its sample. This chain uses TRBV14 with TRBJ1-2; the D is unclear. V was trimmed by 1 base and J by 6 bases, leaving 6 bases between them. This CDR3 is built from 12 residues. Germline loops: CDR1 SGHDN, CDR2 FVKESK. The CDR3 DNA sequence: TGTGCCAGCAGCCAAGTAACGGATGGCTACACCTTC. Translation: CASSQVTDGYTF.

This rearrangement joins TRBV30 to TRBJ1-2, with D unclear. The V end was cut by 4 bases, the J end by 4 bases, with 19 bases between. Germline CDR1 reads GTSNPN; CDR2 reads SVGIG (reference sequence). This CDR3 region has 15 residues. The DNA for the CDR3 is TGTGCCTGGACTTCGCTCCCCCGGGGTAGCTATGGCTACACCTTC. It specifies CAWTSLPRGSYGYTF.

The table lists this clone with a few counts. The J gene is TRBJ1-4, the V gene TRBV4-1; tentatively, D is TRBD1 (5 bases). This CDR3 is 17 amino acids long. Germline V gene lookup returns CDR1 MGHRA and CDR2 YSYEKL. V lost 2 bases, J lost 4 bases, and 17 bases lay in between. In nucleotides, the CDR3 is TGCGCCAGCAGCCAACCCTGGACCCGGGGGATTAATGAAAAACTGTTTTTT. This gives the protein CASSQPWTRGINEKLFF.

This chain links TRBV9 with TRBJ2-2; the D gene is possibly TRBD1 (6 bases). Germline CDR1 is SGDLS and CDR2 is YYNGEE. This CDR3 is built from 15 residues. The V gene lost 4 bases and the J gene lost 2 bases, with 12 bases spanning the gap. The CDR3 loop is CASSTRTDNTGELFF. As DNA, the CDR3 is TGTGCCAGCAGCACTCGGACAGATAACACCGGGGAGCTGTTTTTT.

With respect to this clone: One end of the junction varies from germline; a read error may be responsible. V is TRBV5-4 and J is TRBJ1-1, with 10 bases matching TRBD1. This CDR3 region has 15 residues. The V gene's germline CDR1 is SGHNT and CDR2 YYREEE (reference sequence). The CDR3 sequence is CAGSSPGTGDTEAFF. Here the CDR3 DNA reads TGTGCCGGCAGCTCACCCGGGACAGGGGACACTGAAGCTTTCTTT.

The chain combines TRBV5-1 with TRBJ2-3; D possibly corresponds to TRBD2 (6 bases). V shed 7 bases and J shed 0 bases, with 12 bases lying between them. Germline V gene sequence: CDR1 SGHRS, CDR2 YFSETQ. This CDR3 is built from 14 residues. CDR3 nucleotides: TGCGCCAGCCGGGAGACAGCTAGCACAGATACGCAGTATTTT. Amino acids: CASRETASTDTQYF.

V is TRBV7-2 and J is TRBJ1-4; 9 bases agree with TRBD1. The CDR3 totals 14 residues. V lost 5 bases, J lost 7 bases, and 5 bases stayed unmatched. Germline-derived CDR1 and CDR2 are SGHTA and FQGNSA. The CDR3 protein is CASSPPDRGEKLFF. CDR3 sequence (DNA): TGTGCCAGCAGCCCACCGGACAGGGGTGAAAAACTGTTTTTT.

This clone was picked up a small number of times. V usage is TRBV15 and J usage is TRBJ1-3; no definite D call. Trimming took off 10 bases at V and 0 bases at J, with 10 bases between the two ends. Germline V gene lookup returns CDR1 LNHNV and CDR2 YYDKDF (reference sequence). The CDR3 is made up of 13 amino acids. CDR3: CASRRYSGNTIYF. Here the CDR3 DNA reads TGTGCCAGTCGGCGGTACTCTGGAAACACCATATATTTT.

In the case of this clone: Other DNA sequences from this sample encode an identical CDR3 as well. J is TRBJ2-1 and V is TRBV10-2; D is perhaps TRBD1 (7 bases). Per the germline V gene, CDR1 is WSHSY and CDR2 is SAAADI. This CDR3 contains 16 residues. The V end was cut by 5 bases, the J end by 7 bases, with 21 bases between. CDR3: CASSYLPGGYKNEQFF. CDR3 coding DNA: TGCGCCAGCAGTTACCTTCCAGGGGGGTACAAGAATGAGCAGTTCTTC.

This sequence joins TRBV11-2 and TRBJ2-1; TRBD2 aligns across 11 bases. The germline CDR1 and CDR2 sequences are SGHAT and FQNNGV. J gave up 8 bases and V 1 base, and 4 bases lay outside the gene matches. The CDR3 is 15 amino acids. CDR3 loop: CASSLVAGGRDEQFF. CDR3 DNA: TGTGCCAGCAGCTTAGTAGCGGGGGGGCGAGATGAGCAGTTCTTC.